This passage covers 29 T cell receptor beta chains from one sample sequenced in a study of blood T cells in healthy people across ages. Using a J-beta primer mix together with a sample-barcoded 5' primer, a second PCR was run for roughly 6 to 11 cycles. Each CDR3 protein gets one entry after TCRdb re-called the 5' RACE reads with MiXCR. The sample carries fewer than 900,000 distinct CDR3 sequences, roughly 44% recorded once. Sequencing was carried out using blood. The receptors stem from a woman aged 60 to 75 in good health.

A few counts support this clonotype. The chain employs TRBV7-9 and TRBJ2-7; D gene uncertain. This CDR3 is 16 amino acids long. CDR1 and CDR2 (germline): SEHNR, FQNEAQ (reference sequence). Trimming took off 7 bases at V and 0 bases at J, with 19 bases between the two ends. This chain's CDR3 is CASTLRQVESSYEQYF. The CDR3 DNA follows: TGTGCCAGCACCCTAAGGCAGGTCGAAAGCTCCTACGAGCAGTACTTC.

This clonotype has more than one count but fewer than ten. The genes are TRBV4-3 and TRBJ1-4; no definite D call. This CDR3 contains 13 residues. Germline loops: CDR1 LGHNA, CDR2 YSLEER. V lost 3 bases, J lost 8 bases, and 10 bases lay in between. The CDR3: CASSQGMGEKLFF. In DNA, the CDR3 is TGCGCCAGCAGCCAGGGGATGGGAGAAAAACTGTTTTTT.

Regarding this clonotype: A junction end diverges from the germline sequence, so it may reflect a read error. The gene calls are TRBV28 and TRBJ2-2; TRBD2 aligns across 14 bases. In germline, CDR1 is MDHEN, CDR2 SYDVKM. CDR3 length: 17 residues. CDR3 sequence: CANSSGTSGGNTGELFF. CDR3 in DNA: TGTGCCAACAGTTCCGGGACTAGCGGGGGAAACACCGGGGAGCTGTTTTTT.

The chain has TRBV19 and TRBJ1-6; TRBD1 is a possible D gene (6 bases). Trimming shortened V by 5 bases and J by 8 bases, and 16 bases separated the two germline ends. There are 15 residues in the CDR3. Germline CDR1 LNHDA, CDR2 SQIVND (reference sequence). This chain's CDR3 is CASSAGAWVDSPLHF. Here the CDR3 DNA reads TGTGCCAGTAGTGCAGGGGCGTGGGTCGATTCACCCCTCCACTTT.

The chain links TRBV7-9 to TRBJ1-1, with TRBD1 matching 9 bases. The CDR3 sequence is 15 residues long. From germline, CDR1 is SEHNR and CDR2 FQNEAQ (reference sequence). Germline trimming cut 1 base from V and 4 bases from J; bases unmatched to any gene: 4. CDR3 in amino acids: CASSLGTGGVTEAFF. The CDR3 DNA reads as TGTGCCAGCAGCTTAGGAACAGGGGGCGTCACTGAAGCTTTCTTT. Full variable domain (remainder filled in from reference TRBV7-9 and TRBJ1-1): DTGVSQNPRHKITKRGQNVTFRCDPISEHNRLYWYRQTLGQGPEFLTYFQNEAQLEKSRLLSDRFSAERPKGSFSTLEIQRTEQGDSAMYLCASSLGTGGVTEAFFGQGTRLTVV.

This clonotype was seen only a few times. The V and J genes are TRBV20-1 and TRBJ1-6, with 7 bases matching TRBD1. J lost 9 bases, V lost 2 bases, and 7 bases had no gene match. The CDR3 runs 14 residues. The germline V gene has CDR1 DFQATT and CDR2 SNEGSKA (reference sequence). The CDR3 spells CSARKGAPSSPLHF. The CDR3 coding sequence is TGCAGTGCTAGAAAGGGGGCGCCTAGTTCACCCCTCCACTTT.

The chain combines TRBV4-1 with TRBJ2-3, with D perhaps matching TRBD2 (6 bases). Trimming pared 2 bases from V and 1 base from J, leaving 10 bases between. Germline-derived CDR1 and CDR2 are MGHRA and YSYEKL. The CDR3 runs 15 residues. In DNA, the CDR3 is TGCGCCAGCAGCCAAACGGGGGTGGGCACAGATACGCAGTATTTT. As protein: CASSQTGVGTDTQYF.

Comments on this clonotype: This is likely a read error, given that the CDR3 carries no conserved phenylalanine or tryptophan at its end. This rearrangement joins TRBV10-3 to TRBJ2-3, with 15 bases fitting TRBD2. CDR3 length: 15 residues. V lost 8 bases to trimming and J lost 5 bases; unmatched junction nucleotides: 5. Germline CDR1 ENHRY, CDR2 SYGVKD. CDR3 loop: CAIGLAGGPVDTQYS. CDR3 nucleotides: TGTGCCATCGGACTAGCGGGAGGGCCGGTAGATACGCAGTATTCT.

The genes are TRBV12-3 or TRBV12-4 and TRBJ2-1; D possibly corresponds to TRBD1 (6 bases). This CDR3 has 15 residues. Trimming took 5 bases from V and 5 from J, leaving 16 bases between them. CDR3 nucleotide sequence: TGTGCCAGCAGTCAAGGCAGGGGTTGGGACAATGAGCAGTTCTTC. Its protein product is CASSQGRGWDNEQFF.

This clonotype was picked up one time. The chain combines TRBV5-6 with TRBJ2-7, with 14 bases that match TRBD2. The CDR3 contains 16 residues. From germline, CDR1 is SGHDT and CDR2 YYEEEE. The ends lost 4 bases at V and 2 bases at J; junction bases unmatched: 5. The CDR3 coding sequence is TGTGCCAGCAGCCCCCGGACTAGCGGGAGGACCTACGAGCAGTACTTC. This sequence encodes CASSPRTSGRTYEQYF.

This clonotype was seen a few times. The chain is built from TRBV5-6 and TRBJ1-2; maybe TRBD1 (5 bases). In germline, CDR1 is SGHDT, CDR2 YYEEEE. With 2 bases removed from V and 8 bases from J, the gap between germline ends came to 10 bases. The CDR3 has 12 residues. CDR3 DNA sequence: TGTGCCAGCAGCTTACAGGCGTGGGGCTACACCTTC. This translates into CASSLQAWGYTF. The full variable domain, completed using reference TRBV5-6 and TRBJ1-2, is DAGVTQSPTHLIKTRGQQVTLRCSPKSGHDTVSWYQQALGQGPQFIFQYYEEEERQRGNFPDRFSGHQFPNYSSELNVNALLLGDSALYLCASSLQAWGYTFGSGTRLTVV.

Details on this clonotype: A junction end diverges from the germline sequence, so it may reflect a read error. The chain couples TRBV7-2 to TRBJ1-5; 7 nucleotides match TRBD1. Germline V CDR1 and CDR2: SGHTA, FQGNSA. The CDR3 spans 16 residues. The CDR3 coding sequence is TGTGCCAGCAGCTTGAATCCGTGGCAGGGGGTACAGCCCCGGCATTTT. Encoded protein: CASSLNPWQGVQPRHF.

As to this clonotype: One base away lies a much larger clone, so this may be a sequencing read error. The gene calls are TRBV7-9 and TRBJ2-7; perhaps TRBD1 as D (6 bases). Germline V gene data show CDR1 as SEHNR and CDR2 as FQNEAQ (reference sequence). Between the trimmed V and J ends, which lost 8 bases and 5 bases, there was a span of 16 bases. This CDR3 has 13 amino acids. The CDR3 region is CASQGGRRNEQYF. The CDR3 bases are TGTGCCAGCCAAGGGGGACGACGTAACGAGCAGTACTTC.

This clonotype was counted between two and nine times. The rearrangement joins TRBV4-1 to TRBJ1-2; 9 nucleotides line up with TRBD1. The ends lost 4 bases at V and 4 bases at J; junction bases unmatched: 7. The CDR3 loop spans 15 amino acids. Looked up from germline, CDR1 is MGHRA and CDR2 is YSYEKL. CDR3 sequence (DNA): TGCGCCAGCAGCCGCGAACAGGGGGCAGGCTATGGCTACACCTTC. The encoded protein is CASSREQGAGYGYTF.

This clonotype was counted a few times. J is TRBJ2-1 and V is TRBV10-3; no clear D gene. This CDR3 region has 13 residues. The germline V gene has CDR1 ENHRY and CDR2 SYGVKD. V gave up 0 bases and J gave up 13 bases, with 13 bases separating them. The CDR3 nucleotides read TGTGCCATCAGTGAGTCGAGTCAGAATGCCCAGTTCTTC. Amino acid sequence: CAISESSQNAQFF.

This clonotype was detected a few times. The rearrangement joins TRBV20-1 to TRBJ2-3; D is uncertain. Trimming left V 6 bases short and J 1 base short, with 2 bases between. This CDR3 has 10 residues. The germline V gene encodes CDR1 DFQATT and CDR2 SNEGSKA (reference sequence). The CDR3 spells CSARTDTQYF. CDR3 nucleotides: TGCAGTGCCCGCACAGATACGCAGTATTTT.

This clonotype was counted between two and nine times. A much larger clone differs from this one at a single base, so this may be a read error. The chain joins TRBV29-1 to TRBJ2-5; 7 bases are shared with TRBD2. The CDR3 covers 11 residues. With 6 bases clipped from V and 11 bases from J, the junction kept 9 bases outside the gene matches. Per germline, CDR1 SQVTM and CDR2 ANQGSEA. CDR3 nucleotides: TGCAGCGTGGGGGAGGGCCATGAGCAGTACTTC. The encoded protein is CSVGEGHEQYF.

The chain is built from TRBV28 and TRBJ2-3; 7 bases are a match to TRBD2. There are 16 residues in the CDR3. The V gene end was trimmed by 7 bases and the J gene end by 0 bases; junction bases not matched to a gene: 10. The germline V gene has CDR1 MDHEN and CDR2 SYDVKM. The DNA of the CDR3 is TGTGCCAGCATACCCCGGGGGGTGCTGAGCACAGATACGCAGTATTTT. It translates to CASIPRGVLSTDTQYF.

This clonotype was found once. The chain combines TRBV30 with TRBJ2-5, with D tentatively TRBD1 (5 bases). The end of the DNA fits TRBJ2-7 better, so the J call may be wrong. Germline lookup yields CDR1 GTSNPN and CDR2 SVGIG (reference sequence). The CDR3 totals 12 residues. CDR3 sequence (DNA): TGTGCCTGGACTAACCCAGGGATCGAGCAGTACTTC. This sequence encodes CAWTNPGIEQYF.

Here the CDR3 DNA reads TGTGCCAGCAGCCTCGGTAGCGGGTTTTACGAGCAGTACTTC. As protein: CASSLGSGFYEQYF. The chain is built from TRBV11-2 and TRBJ2-7; 7 positions agree with TRBD2. CDR1 is SGHAT, CDR2 FQNNGV, per germline. Germline trimming cut 5 bases from V and 4 bases from J; bases unmatched to any gene: 8. The CDR3 contains 14 residues.

As concerns this clonotype: Given a much more abundant clone one base away, this may be a read error. V usage is TRBV3-1 and J usage is TRBJ2-5; D gene uncertain. The germline V gene has CDR1 LGHDT and CDR2 YNNKEL (reference sequence). Trimming stripped 1 base from V and 2 bases from J, with 8 bases between. This CDR3 contains 14 residues. Written as DNA, the CDR3 is TGTGCCAGCAGCCAAGGGGTCCAGCAAGAGACCCAGTACTTC. Its translation is CASSQGVQQETQYF.

The chain joins TRBV20-1 to TRBJ2-5, with TRBD2 identical over 8 bases. Germline V gene sequence: CDR1 DFQATT, CDR2 SNEGSKA (reference sequence). V was clipped by 0 bases and J by 5 bases; unmatched bases: 5. CDR3 size: 14 residues. The CDR3 protein is CSARDAGGAETQYF. CDR3 DNA sequence: TGCAGTGCTAGAGATGCGGGGGGAGCGGAGACCCAGTACTTC.

The genes are TRBV12-3 or TRBV12-4 and TRBJ2-3, with 7 bases lining up with TRBD2. This CDR3 comprises 15 residues. The V segment lost 7 bases and the J segment 4 bases; nucleotides outside the gene matches: 11. The DNA of the CDR3 is TGTGCCAGCATCCACGGGGGAGGGCTGGCAGATACGCAGTATTTT. This encodes CASIHGGGLADTQYF.

This clonotype has only a few counts. V and J are TRBV11-2 and TRBJ2-1; either TRBD1 or TRBD2 may supply D (5 bases each). This CDR3 is built from 15 residues. From germline, CDR1 is SGHAT and CDR2 FQNNGV. V was trimmed by 1 base and J by 2 bases, leaving 9 bases between them. The CDR3 DNA reads as TGTGCCAGCAGCTTAGGGGGGAGCACCTACAATGAGCAGTTCTTC. It specifies CASSLGGSTYNEQFF.

The gene calls are TRBV29-1 and TRBJ2-1, with D tentatively TRBD1 or TRBD2 (5 bases each). Germline CDR1 is SQVTM and CDR2 is ANQGSEA. There are 13 residues in the CDR3. Trimming took 6 bases from V and 6 from J, leaving 15 bases between them. CDR3 region: CSVMGEGINEQFF. In nucleotides, the CDR3 is TGCAGCGTCATGGGGGAAGGGATCAATGAGCAGTTCTTC.

As to this clonotype: A much more abundant neighbour one base away suggests this may be a read error. The rearrangement uses TRBV29-1 and TRBJ2-1; D perhaps matches TRBD1 (6 bases). CDR1 SQVTM and CDR2 ANQGSEA come from the germline V gene. V gave up 7 bases and J gave up 5 bases, with 15 bases separating them. The CDR3 consists of 13 residues. This CDR3 is CSARTASHNEQFF. The CDR3 DNA is TGCAGCGCCCGGACAGCTTCCCACAATGAGCAGTTCTTC.

This chain uses TRBV29-1 with TRBJ1-1; 10 bases line up with TRBD1. Per germline, CDR1 SQVTM and CDR2 ANQGSEA. The V segment lost 5 bases and the J segment 11 bases; nucleotides outside the gene matches: 8. The CDR3 is 12 amino acids. CDR3 region: CSVLTGGAEAFF. For the CDR3, the DNA is TGCAGCGTTTTGACAGGGGGCGCAGAGGCTTTCTTT.

This clonotype was seen many times. V is TRBV24-1 and J is TRBJ2-7, with TRBD2 as a possible D gene (7 bases). This CDR3 is built from 18 residues. Deletions cut 4 bases from V and 5 bases from J, with 26 bases between. Per germline, CDR1 KGHDR and CDR2 SFDVKD. This CDR3 reads CATSDSTGLGTTRDEQYF. The DNA of the CDR3 is TGTGCCACCAGTGACTCGACAGGACTAGGAACAACTAGGGACGAGCAGTACTTC.

In its sample, this clonotype was seen many times. The CDR3: CASSRPGGRGNEQFF. The CDR3 DNA sequence: TGTGCCAGCAGCCGCCCGGGCGGGAGGGGAAATGAGCAGTTCTTC. The chain has TRBV3-1 and TRBJ2-1, with TRBD2 identical over 9 bases. CDR3 length: 15 amino acids. CDR1 is LGHDT and CDR2 is YNNKEL in the germline V gene (reference sequence). Trimming took 4 bases from V and 7 from J; bases not matched to a gene: 8.